This TCR beta chain was observed in a study of human T cells and chemical hapten exposure. Time point reported: pre-sensitization, week 0. Treatment: therapeutic diphenylcyclopropenone sensitization with weekly scalp DPC. TCRdb redid the calling of the RACE reads with MiXCR, one entry per CDR3 protein. This table holds about 120,000 distinct CDR3 sequences, 13% found once. Trimming left V 10 bases short and J 0 bases short, with 23 bases between. Germline values: CDR1 SGHVS, CDR2 FQNEAQ. CDR3 length: 17 residues. V usage is TRBV7-8 and J usage is TRBJ2-3; D is unclear. The source of this sequence is a woman aged 18-35 years with alopecia areata. Some clones in this sample may be carry-over from other donors' samples. Sequences were derived from whole blood, sampled in connection with sensitization to the hapten diphenylcyclopropenone (DPC). CDR3 amino acids: CATSQLMEGWSTDTQYF. DNA of the CDR3: TGTGCCACCTCCCAGTTGATGGAAGGTTGGAGCACAGATACGCAGTATTTT.